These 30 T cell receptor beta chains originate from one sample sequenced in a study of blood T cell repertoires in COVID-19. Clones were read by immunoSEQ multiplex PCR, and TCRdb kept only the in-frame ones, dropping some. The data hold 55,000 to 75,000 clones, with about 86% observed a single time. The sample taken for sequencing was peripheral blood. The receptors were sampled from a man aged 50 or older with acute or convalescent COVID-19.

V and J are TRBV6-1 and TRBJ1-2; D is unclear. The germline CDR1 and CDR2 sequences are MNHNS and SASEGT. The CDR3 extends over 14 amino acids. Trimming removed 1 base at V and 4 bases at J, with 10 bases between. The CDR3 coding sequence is TGTGCCAGCAGTGAAGGTCGGAGTTCCTATGGCTACACCTTC. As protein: CASSEGRSSYGYTF.

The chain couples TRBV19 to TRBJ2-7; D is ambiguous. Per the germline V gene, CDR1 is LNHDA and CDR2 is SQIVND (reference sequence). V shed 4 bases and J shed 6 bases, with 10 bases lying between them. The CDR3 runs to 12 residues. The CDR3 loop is CASSTQISEQYF. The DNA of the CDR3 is TGTGCCAGTAGTACACAAATAAGCGAGCAGTACTTC.

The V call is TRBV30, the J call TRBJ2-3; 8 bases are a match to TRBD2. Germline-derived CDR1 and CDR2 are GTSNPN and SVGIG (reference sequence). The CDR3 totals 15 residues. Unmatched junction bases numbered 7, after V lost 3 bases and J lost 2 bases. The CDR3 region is CAWSNTSGNTDTQYF. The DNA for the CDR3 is TGTGCCTGGAGCAATACTAGCGGAAACACAGATACGCAGTATTTT. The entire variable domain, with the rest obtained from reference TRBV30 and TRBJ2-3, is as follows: SQTIHQWPATLVQPVGSPLSLECTVEGTSNPNLYWYRQAAGRGLQLLFYSVGIGQISSEVPQNLSASRPQDRQFILSSKKLLLSDSGFYLCAWSNTSGNTDTQYFGPGTRLTVL.

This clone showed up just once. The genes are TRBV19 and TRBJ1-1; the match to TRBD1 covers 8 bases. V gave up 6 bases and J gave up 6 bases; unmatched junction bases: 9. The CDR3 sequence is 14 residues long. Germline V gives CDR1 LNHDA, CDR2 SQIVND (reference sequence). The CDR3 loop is CASRRTGNEPEAFF. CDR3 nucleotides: TGTGCCAGTAGGCGGACAGGGAACGAACCTGAAGCTTTCTTT. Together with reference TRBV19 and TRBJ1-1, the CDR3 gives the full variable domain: DGGITQSPKYLFRKEGQNVTLSCEQNLNHDAMYWYRQDPGQGLRLIYYSQIVNDFQKGDIAEGYSVSREKKESFPLTVTSAQKNPTAFYLCASRRTGNEPEAFFGQGTRLTVV.

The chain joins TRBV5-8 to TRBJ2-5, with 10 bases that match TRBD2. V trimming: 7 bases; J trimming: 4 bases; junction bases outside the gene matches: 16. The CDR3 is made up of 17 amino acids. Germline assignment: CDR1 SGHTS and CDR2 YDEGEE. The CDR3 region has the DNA TGTGCCAGCCAGCTAGCGCTAGCGGGGGCCCGGGGAGAGACCCAGTACTTC. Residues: CASQLALAGARGETQYF.

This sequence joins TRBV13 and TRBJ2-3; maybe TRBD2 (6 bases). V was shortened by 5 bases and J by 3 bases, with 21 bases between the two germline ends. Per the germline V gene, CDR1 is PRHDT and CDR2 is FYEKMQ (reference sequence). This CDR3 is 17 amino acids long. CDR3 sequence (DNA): TGTGCCAGCAGCCCCGTACTAGCTCGGGGGTCGACAGATACGCAGTATTTT. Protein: CASSPVLARGSTDTQYF.

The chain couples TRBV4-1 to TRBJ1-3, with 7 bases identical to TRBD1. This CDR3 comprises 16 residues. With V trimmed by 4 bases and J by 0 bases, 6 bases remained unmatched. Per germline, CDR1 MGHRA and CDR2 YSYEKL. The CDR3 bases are TGCGCCAGCAGCCCCCGACAGGGCCCCTCTGGAAACACCATATATTTT. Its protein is CASSPRQGPSGNTIYF.

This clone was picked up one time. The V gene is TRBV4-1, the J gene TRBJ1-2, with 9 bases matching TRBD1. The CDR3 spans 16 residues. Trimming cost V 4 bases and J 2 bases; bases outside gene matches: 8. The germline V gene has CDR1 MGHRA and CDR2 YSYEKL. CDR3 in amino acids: CASSRAGTGLNYGYTF. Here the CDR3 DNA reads TGCGCCAGCAGCCGTGCGGGGACAGGGCTGAACTATGGCTACACCTTC.

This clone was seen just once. The CDR3 loop is CASSQGTLWGYTF. CDR3 DNA sequence: TGTGCCAGCAGCCAAGGGACATTATGGGGCTACACCTTC. The chain joins TRBV7-9 to TRBJ1-2, with a possible D match to TRBD1 (6 bases). Trimming took off 5 bases at V and 8 bases at J, with 15 bases between the two ends. This CDR3 has 13 residues. The germline V gene encodes CDR1 SEHNR and CDR2 FQNEAQ (reference sequence).

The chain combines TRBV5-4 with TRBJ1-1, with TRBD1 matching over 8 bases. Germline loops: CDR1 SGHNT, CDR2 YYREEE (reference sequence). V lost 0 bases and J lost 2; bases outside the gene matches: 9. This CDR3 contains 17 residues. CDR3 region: CASSLGGRGPRNTEAFF. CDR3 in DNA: TGTGCCAGCAGCTTGGGTGGCAGGGGGCCTAGAAACACTGAAGCTTTCTTT.

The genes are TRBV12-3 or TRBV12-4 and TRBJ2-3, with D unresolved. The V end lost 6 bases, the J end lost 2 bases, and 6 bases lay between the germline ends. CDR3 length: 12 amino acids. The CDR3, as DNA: TGTGCCAGCAGGGAGAACACAGATACGCAGTATTTT. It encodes CASRENTDTQYF.

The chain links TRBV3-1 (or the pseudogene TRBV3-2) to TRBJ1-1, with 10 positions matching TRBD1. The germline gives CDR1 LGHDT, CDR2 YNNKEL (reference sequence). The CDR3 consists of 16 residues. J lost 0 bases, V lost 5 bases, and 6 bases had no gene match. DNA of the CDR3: TGTGCCAGCAGCACGCGGGACAGGGGAATGAACACTGAAGCTTTCTTT. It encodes CASSTRDRGMNTEAFF.

The CDR3 DNA reads TGCAGCGCAGCGAAGACAGGTGGTACAGATACGCAGTATTTT. Translated: CSAAKTGGTDTQYF. The J gene is TRBJ2-3, the V gene TRBV29-1; D may be TRBD1 (6 bases). CDR3 size: 14 residues. Germline V gene sequence: CDR1 SQVTM, CDR2 ANQGSEA. The ends were cut back, 7 bases at V and 3 bases at J, with 17 bases in the middle.

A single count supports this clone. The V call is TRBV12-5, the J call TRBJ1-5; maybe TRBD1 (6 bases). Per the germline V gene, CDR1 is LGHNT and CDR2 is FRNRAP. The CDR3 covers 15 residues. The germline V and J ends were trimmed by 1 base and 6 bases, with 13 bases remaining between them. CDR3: CASGLDPPGVQPQHF. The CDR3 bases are TGTGCTAGTGGTTTGGACCCCCCAGGGGTTCAGCCCCAGCATTTT. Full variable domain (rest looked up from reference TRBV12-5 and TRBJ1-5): DARVTQTPRHKVTEMGQEVTMRCQPILGHNTVFWYRQTMMQGLELLAYFRNRAPLDDSGMPKDRFSAEMPDATLATLKIQPSEPRDSAVYFCASGLDPPGVQPQHFGDGTRLSIL.

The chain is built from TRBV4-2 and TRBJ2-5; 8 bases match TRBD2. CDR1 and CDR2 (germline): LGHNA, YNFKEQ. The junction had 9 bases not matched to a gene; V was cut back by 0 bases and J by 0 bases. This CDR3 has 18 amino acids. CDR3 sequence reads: CASSQDRVAGMYQETQYF. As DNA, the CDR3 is TGTGCCAGCAGCCAAGACCGAGTAGCGGGGATGTACCAAGAGACCCAGTACTTC.

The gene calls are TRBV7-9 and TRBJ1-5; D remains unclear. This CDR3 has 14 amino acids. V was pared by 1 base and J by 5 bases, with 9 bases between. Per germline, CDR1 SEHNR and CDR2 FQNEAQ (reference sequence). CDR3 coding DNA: TGTGCCAGCAGCTTAGACGGGTACTATCAGCCCCAGCATTTT. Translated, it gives CASSLDGYYQPQHF.

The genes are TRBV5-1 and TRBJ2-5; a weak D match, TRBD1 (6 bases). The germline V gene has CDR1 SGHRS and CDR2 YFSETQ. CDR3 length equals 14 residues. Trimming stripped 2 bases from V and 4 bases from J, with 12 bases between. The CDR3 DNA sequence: TGCGCCAGCAGCTTCAGGGTGGACAGAGAGACCCAGTACTTC. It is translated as CASSFRVDRETQYF.

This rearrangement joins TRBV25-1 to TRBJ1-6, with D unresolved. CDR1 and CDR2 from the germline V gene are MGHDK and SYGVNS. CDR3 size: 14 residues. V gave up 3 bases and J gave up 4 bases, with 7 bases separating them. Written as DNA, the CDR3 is TGTGCCAGCAGTGACAACAGTTATAATTCACCCCTCCACTTT. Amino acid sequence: CASSDNSYNSPLHF.

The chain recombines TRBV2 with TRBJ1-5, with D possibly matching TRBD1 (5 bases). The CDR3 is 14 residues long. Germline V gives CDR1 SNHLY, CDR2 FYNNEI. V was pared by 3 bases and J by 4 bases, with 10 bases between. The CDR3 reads CASSDFRGNQPQHF. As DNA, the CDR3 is TGTGCCAGCAGTGATTTCCGGGGGAATCAGCCCCAGCATTTT. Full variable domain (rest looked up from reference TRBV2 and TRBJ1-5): EPEVTQTPSHQVTQMGQEVILRCVPISNHLYFYWYRQILGQKVEFLVSFYNNEISEKSEIFDDQFSVERPDGSNFTLKIRSTKLEDSAMYFCASSDFRGNQPQHFGDGTRLSIL.

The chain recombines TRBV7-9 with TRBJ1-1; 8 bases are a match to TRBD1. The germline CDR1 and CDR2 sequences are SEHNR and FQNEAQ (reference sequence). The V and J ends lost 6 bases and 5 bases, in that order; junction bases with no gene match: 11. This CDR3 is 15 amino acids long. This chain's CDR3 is CASRRRDRLDTEAFF. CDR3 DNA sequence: TGTGCCAGCAGAAGGAGGGACAGGCTGGATACTGAAGCTTTCTTT.

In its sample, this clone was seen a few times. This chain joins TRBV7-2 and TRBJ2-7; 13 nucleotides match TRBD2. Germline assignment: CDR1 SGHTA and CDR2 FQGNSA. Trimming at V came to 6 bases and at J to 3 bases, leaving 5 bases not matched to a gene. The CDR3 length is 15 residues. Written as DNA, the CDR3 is TGTGCCAGCAGAGAGGGACTAGCGGGGAGCTACGAGCAGTACTTC. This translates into CASREGLAGSYEQYF.

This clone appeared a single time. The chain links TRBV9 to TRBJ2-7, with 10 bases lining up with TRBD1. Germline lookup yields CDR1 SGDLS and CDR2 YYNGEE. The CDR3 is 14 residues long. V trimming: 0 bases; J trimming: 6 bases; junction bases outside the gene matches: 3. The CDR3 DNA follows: TGTGCCAGCAGCGTAGCGGGGACAGGGGTCGAGCAGTACTTC. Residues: CASSVAGTGVEQYF.

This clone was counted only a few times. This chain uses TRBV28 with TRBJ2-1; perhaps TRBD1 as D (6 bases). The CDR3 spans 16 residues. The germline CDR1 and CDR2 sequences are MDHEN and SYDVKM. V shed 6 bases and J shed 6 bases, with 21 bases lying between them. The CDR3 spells CASSHGDKALGNEQFF. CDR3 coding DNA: TGTGCCAGCAGCCACGGGGACAAGGCACTTGGCAATGAGCAGTTCTTC.

The CDR3 nucleotides are TGTGCCAGCTCAGCCCAGGGTAGCAATCAGCCCCAGCATTTT. Encoded protein: CASSAQGSNQPQHF. The chain links TRBV18 to TRBJ1-5, with D perhaps matching TRBD1 (5 bases). With 5 bases removed from V and 0 bases from J, the gap between germline ends came to 8 bases. The CDR3 is 14 amino acids. Germline values: CDR1 KGHSH, CDR2 LQKENI.

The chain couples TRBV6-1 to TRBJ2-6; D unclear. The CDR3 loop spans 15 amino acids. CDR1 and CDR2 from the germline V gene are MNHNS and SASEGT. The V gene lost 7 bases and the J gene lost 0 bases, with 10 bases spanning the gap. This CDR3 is CASNQAPSGANVLTF. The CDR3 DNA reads TGTGCCAGCAATCAGGCTCCCTCTGGGGCCAACGTCCTGACTTTC.

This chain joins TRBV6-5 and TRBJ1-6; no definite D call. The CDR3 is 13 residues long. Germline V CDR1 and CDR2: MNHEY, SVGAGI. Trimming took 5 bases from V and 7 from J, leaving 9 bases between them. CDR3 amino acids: CASSSQANSPLHF. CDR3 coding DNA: TGTGCCAGCAGTAGCCAGGCCAATTCACCCCTCCACTTT.

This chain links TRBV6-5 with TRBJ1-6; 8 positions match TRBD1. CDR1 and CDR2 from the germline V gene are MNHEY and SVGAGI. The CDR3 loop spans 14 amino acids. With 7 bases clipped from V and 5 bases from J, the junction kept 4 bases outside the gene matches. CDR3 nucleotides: TGTGCCAGCAACCCGGGACAGGATAATTCACCCCTCCACTTT. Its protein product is CASNPGQDNSPLHF.

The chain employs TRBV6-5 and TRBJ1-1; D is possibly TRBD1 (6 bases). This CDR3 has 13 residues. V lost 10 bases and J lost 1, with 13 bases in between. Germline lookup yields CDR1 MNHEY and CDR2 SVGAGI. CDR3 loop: CAIKQGQNTEAFF. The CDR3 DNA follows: TGTGCCATAAAACAGGGTCAGAACACTGAAGCTTTCTTT.

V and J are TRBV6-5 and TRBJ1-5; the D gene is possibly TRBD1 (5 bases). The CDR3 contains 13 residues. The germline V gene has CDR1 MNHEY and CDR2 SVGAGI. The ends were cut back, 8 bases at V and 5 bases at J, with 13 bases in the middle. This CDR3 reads CASQGYYDQPQHF. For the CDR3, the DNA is TGTGCCAGCCAGGGTTACTATGATCAGCCCCAGCATTTT.

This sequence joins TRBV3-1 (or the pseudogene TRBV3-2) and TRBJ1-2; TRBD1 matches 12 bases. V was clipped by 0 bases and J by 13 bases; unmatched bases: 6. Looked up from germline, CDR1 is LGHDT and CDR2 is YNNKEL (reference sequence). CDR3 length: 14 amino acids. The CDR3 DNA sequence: TGTGCCAGCAGCCAAGACCGGGACAGGGGGCTTCCCACCTTC. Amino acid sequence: CASSQDRDRGLPTF.